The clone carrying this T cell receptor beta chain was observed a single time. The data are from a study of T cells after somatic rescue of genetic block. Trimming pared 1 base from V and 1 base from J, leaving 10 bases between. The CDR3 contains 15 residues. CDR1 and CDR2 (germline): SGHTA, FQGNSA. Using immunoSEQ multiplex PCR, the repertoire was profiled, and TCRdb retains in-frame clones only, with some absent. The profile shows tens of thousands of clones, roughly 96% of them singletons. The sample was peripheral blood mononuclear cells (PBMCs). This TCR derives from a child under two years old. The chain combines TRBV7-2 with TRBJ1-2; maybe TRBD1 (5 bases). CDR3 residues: CASSLDRTNNYGYTF. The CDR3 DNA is TGTGCCAGCAGCTTAGATAGGACAAATAACTATGGCTACACCTTC.